The following is a T cell receptor (beta chain) sequence with its context. The antigen is not known. This sample was included in a study of vaccination effects on CD4 cells after COVID-19. Sequencing followed a ViraFEST assay step that expanded antigen-specific CD4+ T cells with viral peptide pools. At the end of less than 12 days of culture, CD4+ T cells were isolated. The participants, recipients of two vaccine doses, got either BNT162b2 or mRNA-1273. Vaccine recipients, nucleocapsid antibody negative, had no prior SARS-CoV-2 infection. This table comes from immunoSEQ multiplex PCR, and its TCRdb copy is limited to in-frame clones, with some not included. The sample records approximately 11,000 clones, around 68% being singletons. With 4 bases removed from V and 4 bases from J, the gap between germline ends came to 16 bases. The CDR3 extends over 15 amino acids. Germline values: CDR1 SGHAT, CDR2 FQNNGV.

The material sequenced was CD4+ T cells from PBMCs cultured with SARS-CoV-2 spike peptides, taken after COVID-19 vaccination. The sequence was collected from a human donor who received a COVID-19 vaccine. The rearrangement uses TRBV11-2 and TRBJ1-2, with TRBD1 as a possible D gene (6 bases). CDR3 sequence: CASSSSGGAVYGYTF. The CDR3 region has the DNA TGTGCCAGCAGCTCCTCTGGGGGGGCCGTCTATGGCTACACCTTC.